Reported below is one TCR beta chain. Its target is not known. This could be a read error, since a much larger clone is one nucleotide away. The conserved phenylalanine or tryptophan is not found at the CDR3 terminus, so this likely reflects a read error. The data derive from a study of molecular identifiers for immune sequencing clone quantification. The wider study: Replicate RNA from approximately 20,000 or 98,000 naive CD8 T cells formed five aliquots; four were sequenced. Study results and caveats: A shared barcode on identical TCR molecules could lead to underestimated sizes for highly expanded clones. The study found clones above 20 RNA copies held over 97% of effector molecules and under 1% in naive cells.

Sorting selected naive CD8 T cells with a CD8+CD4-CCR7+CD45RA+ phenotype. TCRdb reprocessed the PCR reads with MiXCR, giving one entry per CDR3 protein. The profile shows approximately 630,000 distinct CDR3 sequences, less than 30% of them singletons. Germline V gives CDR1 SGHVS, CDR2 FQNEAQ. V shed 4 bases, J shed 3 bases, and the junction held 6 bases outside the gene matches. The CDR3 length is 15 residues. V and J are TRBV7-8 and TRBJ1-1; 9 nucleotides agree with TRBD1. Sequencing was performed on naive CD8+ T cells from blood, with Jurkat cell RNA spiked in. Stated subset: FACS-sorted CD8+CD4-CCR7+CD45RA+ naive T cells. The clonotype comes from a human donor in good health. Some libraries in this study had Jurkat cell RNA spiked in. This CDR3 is CASSSGDREYTEAFS. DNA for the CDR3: TGTGCCAGCAGCTCGGGGGACAGGGAATACACTGAAGCTTTCTCT.